The 28 T cell receptor beta chains reported below all come from one sample, sequenced in a study of cytotoxic CD8 clonotypes in ibrutinib-treated CLL. Some clones are missing from TCRdb's copy, which holds only in-frame ones; the method was immunoSEQ multiplex PCR. The data show 100,000 or so clones, with about 50% seen just once and approximately 35% held by the top ten. Here the sequenced sample was PBMCs, taken after 24 months of ibrutinib treatment. The receptors were gathered from a human donor with chronic lymphocytic leukemia.

V is TRBV5-4 and J is TRBJ1-2, with D hard to call. With 0 bases removed from V and 8 bases from J, the gap between germline ends came to 17 bases. The CDR3 extends over 15 amino acids. Per the germline V gene, CDR1 is SGHNT and CDR2 is YYREEE (reference sequence). CDR3 nucleotide sequence: TGTGCCAGCAGCTTGGACAGTTCTGCGCGGAGGGGCTACACCTTC. The encoded protein is CASSLDSSARRGYTF.

With regard to this clone: This CDR3 is also generated by other DNA sequences in the sample. The V and J genes are TRBV6-5 and TRBJ1-6; D perhaps matches TRBD1 (5 bases). Trimming cost V 5 bases and J 6 bases, with 11 bases left between them. The germline CDR1 and CDR2 sequences are MNHEY and SVGAGI. This CDR3 is built from 14 residues. The chain's CDR3 is CASSRTGGNSPLHF. The CDR3 region has the DNA TGTGCCAGCAGTAGGACCGGGGGTAATTCACCCCTCCACTTT.

This clone showed up just a few times. J is TRBJ2-7 and V is TRBV5-1; D possibly corresponds to TRBD1 (5 bases). V was trimmed by 4 bases and J by 4 bases, leaving 12 bases between them. The CDR3 is 13 residues long. Looked up from germline, CDR1 is SGHRS and CDR2 is YFSETQ. DNA for the CDR3: TGCGCCAGCAGCGTCGACAGAAGGTACGAGCAGTACTTC. Translated: CASSVDRRYEQYF. Complete variable domain (other parts from reference TRBV5-1 and TRBJ2-7): KAGVTQTPRYLIKTRGQQVTLSCSPISGHRSVSWYQQTPGQGLQFLFEYFSETQRNKGNFPGRFSGRQFSNSRSEMNVSTLELGDSALYLCASSVDRRYEQYFGPGTRLTVT.

This clone has a handful of counts. The chain couples TRBV7-2 to TRBJ1-1; the D is unclear. The CDR3 length is 13 residues. Trimming removed 4 bases from V and 7 bases from J, with 13 bases in between. Germline-derived CDR1 and CDR2 are SGHTA and FQGNSA. The CDR3 loop reads CASSSDASGEAFF. The CDR3 DNA reads as TGTGCCAGCAGCTCAGACGCTTCAGGTGAAGCTTTCTTT.

The chain has TRBV30 and TRBJ2-3; D not resolved. Per germline, CDR1 GTSNPN and CDR2 SVGIG (reference sequence). The CDR3 covers 14 residues. The V end lost 0 bases, the J end lost 3 bases, and 10 bases lay between the germline ends. CDR3 sequence (DNA): TGTGCCTGGAGTGTTCTAGAACTAACAGATACGCAGTATTTT. Encoded protein: CAWSVLELTDTQYF.

This chain joins TRBV5-1 and TRBJ2-7; no reliable D call. The length of the CDR3 is 13 residues. CDR1 is SGHRS and CDR2 is YFSETQ in the germline V gene. The V gene lost 0 bases and the J gene lost 0 bases, with 4 bases spanning the gap. CDR3 coding DNA: TGCGCCAGCAGCTTGGAGGCCTCCTACGAGCAGTACTTC. Its protein product is CASSLEASYEQYF. The variable domain in full, with the rest retrieved from reference TRBV5-1 and TRBJ2-7, is KAGVTQTPRYLIKTRGQQVTLSCSPISGHRSVSWYQQTPGQGLQFLFEYFSETQRNKGNFPGRFSGRQFSNSRSEMNVSTLELGDSALYLCASSLEASYEQYFGPGTRLTVT.

The chain couples TRBV2 to TRBJ1-5; no definite D call. Trimming removed 6 bases at V and 4 bases at J, with 10 bases between. CDR1 is SNHLY, CDR2 FYNNEI, per germline. This CDR3 spans 13 amino acids. This CDR3 is CASRPDGNQPQHF. CDR3 sequence (DNA): TGTGCCAGCAGACCCGACGGGAATCAGCCCCAGCATTTT.

This chain joins TRBV28 and TRBJ2-7; TRBD1 matches 10 bases. With V trimmed by 4 bases and J by 2 bases, 5 bases remained unmatched. Germline lookup yields CDR1 MDHEN and CDR2 SYDVKM. The CDR3 is made up of 15 amino acids. The CDR3 loop reads CASSYSGTGAYEQYF. CDR3 coding DNA: TGTGCCAGCAGTTACTCGGGGACAGGGGCCTACGAGCAGTACTTC.

This chain joins TRBV7-9 and TRBJ2-7; D is undetermined. The CDR3 has 14 residues. V lost 3 bases and J 2 bases, leaving 11 bases between the germline ends. CDR1 and CDR2 from the germline V gene are SEHNR and FQNEAQ (reference sequence). In nucleotides, the CDR3 is TGTGCCAGCAGCTTGTTAGAGAATCCCTACGAGCAGTACTTC. It is translated as CASSLLENPYEQYF.

This clone was counted a few times. This sequence joins TRBV30 and TRBJ2-1; TRBD1 agrees at 8 bases. This CDR3 spans 13 amino acids. Trimming removed 0 bases from V and 9 bases from J; junction bases left unmatched: 4. The germline V gene has CDR1 GTSNPN and CDR2 SVGIG (reference sequence). The chain's CDR3 is CAWSVSGGREQFF. For the CDR3, the DNA is TGTGCCTGGAGTGTATCAGGGGGCCGTGAGCAGTTCTTC.

This clone was picked up a small number of times. This chain joins TRBV9 and TRBJ2-2; 8 positions agree with TRBD1. Losses at the gene ends were 2 bases for V and 5 bases for J; bases not matched to a gene: 2. CDR3 length equals 14 residues. Germline CDR1 is SGDLS and CDR2 is YYNGEE. CDR3 nucleotide sequence: TGTGCCAGCAGCGTTCGGACAGGGACCGGGGAGCTGTTTTTT. This encodes CASSVRTGTGELFF. Looking up the rest from reference TRBV9 and TRBJ2-2 gives the full variable domain: DSGVTQTPKHLITATGQRVTLRCSPRSGDLSVYWYQQSLDQGLQFLIQYYNGEERAKGNILERFSAQQFPDLHSELNLSSLELGDSALYFCASSVRTGTGELFFGEGSRLTVL.

The chain carries TRBV5-1 and TRBJ2-2; TRBD1 is a possible D gene (6 bases). The germline V gene has CDR1 SGHRS and CDR2 YFSETQ. The CDR3 spans 14 residues. Trimming took off 5 bases at V and 6 bases at J, with 14 bases between the two ends. CDR3: CASRWGQGAGELFF. The CDR3 DNA follows: TGCGCCAGCAGGTGGGGGCAGGGAGCCGGGGAGCTGTTTTTT.

The CDR3: CATRPGQGPYEQYF. The CDR3 region has the DNA TGTGCCACACGGCCGGGACAGGGTCCCTACGAGCAGTACTTC. The J gene is TRBJ2-7, the V gene TRBV6-5, with TRBD1 matching 9 bases. Germline trimming cut 10 bases from V and 2 bases from J; bases unmatched to any gene: 9. Germline CDR1 and CDR2: MNHEY and SVGAGI. CDR3 length: 14 residues.

V gene TRBV5-1 combines with J gene TRBJ2-1, with a weak D call TRBD2 (6 bases). V lost 0 bases, J lost 1 base, and 23 bases lay in between. The CDR3 is 20 residues long. The germline gives CDR1 SGHRS, CDR2 YFSETQ. CDR3 bases: TGCGCCAGCAGCTTGGCCCCGAGCGGCCCGGGGGTAGGATCCTACAATGAGCAGTTCTTC. It codes for CASSLAPSGPGVGSYNEQFF. Based on the CDR3 plus reference TRBV5-1 and TRBJ2-1, the full variable domain is KAGVTQTPRYLIKTRGQQVTLSCSPISGHRSVSWYQQTPGQGLQFLFEYFSETQRNKGNFPGRFSGRQFSNSRSEMNVSTLELGDSALYLCASSLAPSGPGVGSYNEQFFGPGTRLTVL.

This clone was observed a handful of times. The chain combines TRBV7-3 with TRBJ2-7; 9 nucleotides agree with TRBD1. CDR1 is SGHTA, CDR2 FQGTGA, per germline. V was pared by 6 bases and J by 0 bases, with 6 bases of the junction left unmatched. There are 15 residues in the CDR3. The CDR3 DNA is TGTGCCAGCAGTCGACAGGGGGGCAGCTCCTACGAGCAGTACTTC. It specifies CASSRQGGSSYEQYF.

This clone showed up just a few times. The chain joins TRBV11-2 to TRBJ1-1, with D hard to call. The CDR3 runs to 15 residues. Trimming removed 5 bases at V and 1 base at J, with 14 bases between. The germline V gene has CDR1 SGHAT and CDR2 FQNNGV. As DNA, the CDR3 is TGTGCCAGCAGCCCGCAATCGGCAGGGAACACTGAAGCTTTCTTT. Protein sequence: CASSPQSAGNTEAFF.

V and J are TRBV19 and TRBJ1-4; D is undetermined. Germline V gives CDR1 LNHDA, CDR2 SQIVND (reference sequence). Trimming shortened V by 6 bases and J by 5 bases, and 13 bases separated the two germline ends. The CDR3 contains 14 residues. CDR3 in amino acids: CASREDVLNEKLFF. CDR3 in DNA: TGTGCCAGTAGGGAGGACGTCCTAAATGAAAAACTGTTTTTT.

The chain recombines TRBV9 with TRBJ2-1; D perhaps matches TRBD1 (5 bases). Trimming shortened V by 0 bases and J by 2 bases, and 9 bases separated the two germline ends. The CDR3 is made up of 15 amino acids. From germline, CDR1 is SGDLS and CDR2 YYNGEE. The DNA of the CDR3 is TGTGCCAGCAGCGTAGTAGGGGAACCCTACAATGAGCAGTTCTTC. Encoded protein: CASSVVGEPYNEQFF.

On this clone: Other DNA sequences within the sample encode an identical CDR3. This sequence joins TRBV30 and TRBJ2-3; 10 bases agree with TRBD1. In germline, CDR1 is GTSNPN, CDR2 SVGIG (reference sequence). The V gene end was trimmed by 2 bases and the J gene end by 6 bases; junction bases not matched to a gene: 11. The CDR3 is 16 residues long. CDR3 sequence: CAWSPWTGGNTDTQYF. DNA for the CDR3: TGTGCCTGGAGTCCCTGGACAGGGGGGAACACGGATACGCAGTATTTT. The complete variable domain, with remaining parts taken from reference TRBV30 and TRBJ2-3, reads SQTIHQWPATLVQPVGSPLSLECTVEGTSNPNLYWYRQAAGRGLQLLFYSVGIGQISSEVPQNLSASRPQDRQFILSSKKLLLSDSGFYLCAWSPWTGGNTDTQYFGPGTRLTVL.

The chain recombines TRBV11-1 with TRBJ2-7; 8 bases line up with TRBD1. This CDR3 comprises 15 residues. With 1 base clipped from V and 6 bases from J, the junction kept 8 bases outside the gene matches. Germline V gene data show CDR1 as SGHAT and CDR2 as FQDESV (reference sequence). The DNA for the CDR3 is TGTGCCAGCAGCTTAGGCCGGACAGGGCGAGCCGAGCAGTACTTC. Amino acids: CASSLGRTGRAEQYF.

V and J are TRBV29-1 and TRBJ2-7, with 8 bases fitting TRBD2. The V and J ends lost 5 bases and 2 bases, in that order; junction bases with no gene match: 14. This CDR3 has 16 residues. Germline CDR1 reads SQVTM; CDR2 reads ANQGSEA. CDR3 nucleotide sequence: TGCAGCGTTCCTGAGTCGGGGGGGCGAGAGACCTACGAGCAGTACTTC. It codes for CSVPESGGRETYEQYF.

This clone was picked up a small number of times. CDR3 region: CASSASGYGYTF. The CDR3 coding sequence is TGTGCCAGCAGTGCTTCTGGCTATGGCTACACCTTC. The chain couples TRBV25-1 to TRBJ1-2; D gene ambiguous. Germline V lookup: CDR1 MGHDK, CDR2 SYGVNS. There are 12 residues in the CDR3. The V end was cut by 4 bases, the J end by 4 bases, with 7 bases between.

The chain combines TRBV5-1 with TRBJ2-1; weak D call: TRBD2 (6 bases). Germline values: CDR1 SGHRS, CDR2 YFSETQ. Trimming removed 5 bases from V and 0 bases from J, with 9 bases in between. The CDR3 consists of 14 residues. CDR3 loop: CASSPEGSYNEQFF. CDR3 bases: TGCGCCAGCAGTCCGGAGGGCTCCTACAATGAGCAGTTCTTC. Looking up the rest from reference TRBV5-1 and TRBJ2-1 gives the full variable domain: KAGVTQTPRYLIKTRGQQVTLSCSPISGHRSVSWYQQTPGQGLQFLFEYFSETQRNKGNFPGRFSGRQFSNSRSEMNVSTLELGDSALYLCASSPEGSYNEQFFGPGTRLTVL.

This clone was observed a handful of times. The chain is built from TRBV2 and TRBJ2-3; D not certain. The germline V and J ends were trimmed by 1 base and 1 base, with 6 bases remaining between them. Germline V gene data show CDR1 as SNHLY and CDR2 as FYNNEI. The CDR3 consists of 14 residues. The CDR3 DNA reads TGTGCCAGCAGTGAAGGACACGGCACAGATACGCAGTATTTT. It translates to CASSEGHGTDTQYF.

The chain links TRBV18 to TRBJ1-4; D not resolved. The CDR3 has 15 amino acids. V was shortened by 1 base and J by 7 bases, with 13 bases between the two germline ends. Per germline, CDR1 KGHSH and CDR2 LQKENI. The CDR3 loop is CASSPLDTYSEKLFF. Here the CDR3 DNA reads TGTGCCAGCTCACCACTAGACACTTACTCTGAAAAACTGTTTTTT.

This chain links TRBV4-2 with TRBJ1-5; no clear D gene. Germline CDR1 reads LGHNA; CDR2 reads YNFKEQ. The V end was cut by 5 bases, the J end by 3 bases, with 8 bases between. This CDR3 comprises 13 residues. CDR3 sequence (DNA): TGTGCCAGCAGCACGACGGTCAATCAGCCCCAGCATTTT. Translated: CASSTTVNQPQHF.

The genes are TRBV7-2 and TRBJ2-3, with D possibly being TRBD1 or TRBD2 (5 bases each). Trimming left V 5 bases short and J 3 bases short, with 6 bases between. The CDR3 is 12 amino acids. In germline, CDR1 is SGHTA, CDR2 FQGNSA. The CDR3 here is CASSGGTDTQYF. DNA of the CDR3: TGTGCCAGCAGCGGGGGAACAGATACGCAGTATTTT.

The chain uses TRBV5-6 and TRBJ1-2; 9 bases agree with TRBD1. The CDR3 spans 17 residues. CDR1 is SGHDT and CDR2 is YYEEEE in the germline V gene. With V trimmed by 4 bases and J by 2 bases, 12 bases remained unmatched. The CDR3 spells CASSPGTGTNKNYGYTF. The CDR3 bases are TGTGCCAGCAGCCCAGGGACAGGGACTAATAAGAACTATGGCTACACCTTC.